This T cell receptor beta chain was profiled in a study of OX40 agonist ivuxolimab in advanced cancers. Looking at the study overall: Ivuxolimab, which targeted the costimulatory receptor OX40 (CD134), was an agonistic, fully human IgG2 monoclonal antibody. The paper describes the monotherapy dose-escalation part (N of about 52 patients) of the phase I trial of ivuxolimab. Intravenous ivuxolimab was administered to patients every 2 weeks at six dose levels: 0.01, 0.1, 0.3, 1.5, 3 and 10 mg/kg. Peripheral TCRbeta sequencing aimed to test whether ivuxolimab altered TCR sequence diversity and caused clonal T-cell expansion. A male proportion of around 81% and a mean age of 60 years, ranging from about 20 to 79, were recorded for the dose-escalation cohort. Prior anti-PD-1, anti-PD-L1 or anti-CTLA-4 therapy was permitted, and checkpoint inhibitors had been received by about two fifths of dose-escalation patients. Of the approximately 50 patients in dose escalation, about 20 had hepatocellular carcinoma, some 15 had melanoma, 9 had renal cell carcinoma and 9 had head and neck cancer. Partial responses were achieved by three dose-escalation patients, of whom one had hepatocellular carcinoma and two had cutaneous melanoma.

Its CDR3 holds 15 amino acids, cysteine through phenylalanine. Only the CDR3 part of the read is kept: 45 bases, read in frame from the first base. Trimming takes 3 bases from V and 4 bases from J, and the germline ends sit 15 bases apart. The germline V gene supplies CDR1 MDHEN and CDR2 SYDVKM. Genomic DNA was extracted from sorted cells for sequencing of the TCRbeta CDR3 region. The immunoSEQ Assay was used for sequencing of TCRbeta CDR3 regions. The source is immuneACCESS, and TCRdb retained only in-frame sequences with V and J called. Part of the clones is not carried over; for the studies checked, unresolved V genes explain less than half of this, and the remainder is unexplained. Recorded for this sample are about 83,000 clones; approximately 90% of them occurred a single time. The ten most abundant clones make up 0.6% to 0.85% of the sample. Results the study describes overall, beyond this receptor: After ivuxolimab, more expanded clones were found on average in CD8+ T cells than in CD4+ T cells. Partial responders in the 0.1-3.0 mg/kg groups had among the lowest normalized peripheral clonal expansion, especially among CD8+ T cells. At doses of 0.1 to 3.0 mg/kg, clonal expansion of both CD4+ and CD8+ T cells in blood was seen between baseline and week 6. Low levels of normalized T-cell clonal expansion were also shown by some nonresponding patients. The antigen specificity of the peripheral T cells that underwent clonal expansion was not determined.

Concerning this clone: What this receptor recognizes is not known. One base away there is no much larger clone; base qualities are not given.

Patients with a history of autoimmune disease or receiving systemic immunosuppression were excluded from the trial. Peripheral blood for TCR sequencing was collected from all dose cohorts at baseline, on cycle 4 day 1, and on cycle 7 day 1. The samples were drawn from a first-in-human, open-label, multicenter phase I dose-escalation trial of ivuxolimab. Adults with locally advanced or metastatic melanoma, renal cell carcinoma, hepatocellular carcinoma or head and neck squamous cell carcinoma were enrolled in the trial. Before TCR sequencing, CD4+ T cells and CD8+ T cells were sorted from peripheral blood as separate populations.

The sample consisted of CD4+ or CD8+ T cells sorted from blood, taken in a trial of the OX40 agonist ivuxolimab. The rearranged chain carries TRBV28 and TRBJ1-1, and possibly TRBD1, on 6 matching bases. This TCR was recovered from an adult with an advanced solid tumor such as melanoma, head and neck, liver or kidney cancer. The nucleotide sequence reads as follows: TGTGCCAGCAGTTTCATCGGGGGGCGGGGCACTGAAGCTTTCTTT. This is translated as CASSFIGGRGTEAFF.